These T cell receptor beta chains were read from a single sample in a study of beta chain features in type 1 diabetes. Sequencing was performed with immunoSEQ multiplex PCR; in TCRdb, only in-frame clones are kept and a portion is missing. The data contain some 350,000 clones, about 13% of them singletons. The sample consisted of naive CD4+ T cells from blood. The receptors stem from a woman aged 18 to 35 with type 1 diabetes. The CDR3 runs from the conserved cysteine through the conserved F or W. The D gene is left open where the match is weak. Expanded clones are given a class, and other clones once, few, many or no size at all.

clone_size j_call cdr3_length d_call v_call cdr3_aa cdr3_nt
. TRBJ2-3 13 TRBD2 TRBV6-6 CASNQRETDTQYF TGTGCCAGCAACCAGCGGGAGACGGATACGCAGTATTTT
. TRBJ2-3 15 . TRBV29-1 CSVEFSWGLTDTQYF TGCAGCGTTGAGTTCTCCTGGGGGCTCACAGATACGCAGTATTTT
. TRBJ1-4 15 TRBD1 TRBV7-9 CASSRDRDTNEKLFF TGTGCCAGCAGCCGTGACAGGGACACTAATGAAAAACTGTTTTTT
. TRBJ1-1 17 . TRBV5-1 CASSGGSGKSMNTEAFF TGCGCCAGCAGCGGGGGGTCAGGGAAGAGCATGAACACTGAAGCTTTCTTT
. TRBJ2-5 14 TRBD1 TRBV7-3 CASSVDRGRETQYF TGTGCCAGCAGCGTGGACAGGGGGCGAGAGACCCAGTACTTC
. TRBJ2-7 15 . TRBV18 CASSPWTGGLYEHVF TGTGCCAGCTCCCCCTGGACAGGCGGACTATACGAGCATGTCTTC
. TRBJ2-2 21 TRBD2 TRBV29-1 CSVGTTTSGRALTHYSGELFF TGCAGCGTTGGGACTACTACTAGCGGGAGGGCCCTCACGCACTATAGCGGGGAGCTGTTTTTT
few TRBJ2-6 17 TRBD1 TRBV28 CASSSTGQGAGANVLTF TGTGCCAGCAGTTCGACGGGACAGGGAGCTGGGGCCAACGTCCTGACTTTC
few TRBJ2-1 12 TRBD1 TRBV5-4 CASSIKGTGKFF TGTGCCAGCAGCATAAAAGGGACAGGGAAGTTCTTC
. TRBJ1-2 15 TRBD1 TRBV2 CASSPRDRGLYGYTF TGTGCCAGCAGTCCCCGGGACAGGGGTCTATATGGCTACACCTTC
few TRBJ1-2 15 TRBD1 TRBV4-2 CASSQPGTGHNGYTF TGTGCCAGCAGCCAGCCCGGGACAGGACACAATGGCTACACCTTC
. TRBJ1-5 12 . TRBV11-2 CASSSSGQPQHF TGTGCCAGCAGCTCCTCCGGTCAGCCCCAGCATTTT
. TRBJ1-1 16 . TRBV12-5 CASGTAYLQENTEAFF TGTGCTAGTGGTACAGCCTACCTTCAGGAGAACACTGAAGCTTTCTTT
few TRBJ2-1 16 TRBD2 TRBV7-9 CASSAYLAGVVDEQFF TGTGCCAGCAGCGCCTATCTAGCGGGAGTCGTTGATGAGCAGTTCTTC
few TRBJ2-1 17 TRBD2 TRBV4-2 CASSQDVGGRAYNEQFF TGTGCCAGCAGCCAAGATGTGGGCGGGAGGGCCTACAATGAGCAGTTCTTC
. TRBJ2-7 16 . TRBV5-4 CASSWGSGVRVDEQYF TGTGCCAGCAGCTGGGGATCGGGAGTCCGTGTGGACGAGCAGTACTTC
few TRBJ2-2 14 . TRBV7-9 CASKVQGNTGELFF TGTGCCAGCAAAGTCCAGGGGAACACCGGGGAGCTGTTTTTT
. TRBJ2-1 13 . TRBV30 CAWSVLLSREQFF TGTGCCTGGAGTGTACTGCTTTCCAGGGAGCAGTTCTTC
. TRBJ2-1 14 . TRBV7-9 CASSLAQYYNEQFF TGTGCCAGCAGCTTAGCACAGTATTACAATGAGCAGTTCTTC
. TRBJ1-2 13 . TRBV5-4 CASSPDNNYGYTF TGTGCCAGCAGCCCAGACAATAACTATGGCTACACCTTC
. TRBJ1-1 16 TRBD1 TRBV7-2 CASSSRDRMLNTEAFF TGTGCCAGCAGCTCCCGGGACAGAATGTTGAACACTGAAGCTTTCTTT
. TRBJ2-3 14 . TRBV9 CASSVATNTDTQYF TGTGCCAGCAGCGTAGCCACAAACACAGATACGCAGTATTTT
few TRBJ2-7 14 TRBD2 TRBV5-1 CASSGTSGGYEQYF TGCGCCAGCAGCGGGACTAGCGGGGGTTACGAGCAGTACTTC
few TRBJ2-6 19 TRBD1 TRBV18 CASSLTGTAHNSGANVLTF TGTGCCAGCTCACTGACGGGGACAGCCCACAACTCTGGGGCCAACGTCCTGACTTTC
few TRBJ2-1 17 TRBD2 TRBV14 CASSPGTSGKVSNEQFF TGTGCCAGCAGCCCCGGGACTAGCGGGAAAGTATCGAATGAGCAGTTCTTC
. TRBJ2-5 17 TRBD2 TRBV5-4 CASSLDRLGLTRETQYF TGTGCCAGCAGCTTGGATCGGTTGGGACTAACTCGGGAGACCCAGTACTTC
few TRBJ1-1 14 TRBD1 TRBV5-1 CASSEQGVNTEAFF TGCGCCAGCAGCGAACAGGGGGTGAACACTGAAGCTTTCTTT
few TRBJ2-3 16 TRBD2 TRBV5-4 CASSSGLASSTDTQYF TGTGCCAGCAGCTCCGGACTAGCGTCTAGCACAGATACGCAGTATTTT
few TRBJ2-7 12 . TRBV30 CAWSRGTYEQYF TGTGCCTGGTCTAGGGGGACCTACGAGCAGTACTTC
. TRBJ1-2 14 TRBD1 TRBV11-2 CASSPDRGLNGYTF TGTGCCAGCAGTCCGGACAGGGGGCTTAATGGCTACACCTTC
few TRBJ1-2 14 . TRBV5-4 CASSLDRANYGYTF TGTGCCAGCAGCTTGGACAGAGCTAACTATGGCTACACCTTC
. TRBJ2-1 11 . TRBV7-9 CASSLGGTQFF TGTGCCAGCAGCTTAGGTGGGACACAGTTCTTC
. TRBJ2-7 14 TRBD1 TRBV11-2 CASSSRQGRYEQYF TGTGCCAGCAGCTCTAGACAGGGGCGCTACGAGCAGTACTTC
few TRBJ1-5 15 . TRBV11-2 CASGPLGDSNQPQHF TGTGCCAGCGGACCCCTAGGGGATAGCAATCAGCCCCAGCATTTT
. TRBJ2-3 17 . TRBV25-1 CASSEYTQGHGTDTQYF TGTGCCAGCAGTGAATATACACAGGGTCATGGCACAGATACGCAGTATTTT
few TRBJ2-3 13 . TRBV7-2 CASSFTQTDTQYF TGTGCCAGCAGCTTTACGCAGACAGATACGCAGTATTTT
. TRBJ2-7 14 TRBD1 TRBV30 CAWSAGTGSYEQYF TGTGCCTGGAGTGCCGGGACAGGGTCCTACGAGCAGTACTTC
once TRBJ1-2 16 TRBD1 TRBV6-6 CASSHGSTGDVRGYTF TGTGCCAGCAGTCACGGGAGCACAGGGGACGTACGTGGCTACACCTTC
. TRBJ2-5 16 . TRBV11-2 CASREGIYTMEGTQYF TGTGCCAGCAGGGAAGGGATATACACAATGGAGGGGACCCAGTACTTC
few TRBJ2-1 14 . TRBV18 CASSPRGEGNEQFF TGTGCCAGCTCGCCCAGGGGGGAAGGCAATGAGCAGTTCTTC
few TRBJ2-3 14 . TRBV7-2 CASSTLGFTDTQYF TGTGCCAGCAGCACCCTGGGCTTCACAGATACGCAGTATTTT
. TRBJ2-1 15 . TRBV19 CASSLSSSEYNEQFF TGTGCCAGTAGTCTTTCTAGTAGTGAGTACAATGAGCAGTTCTTC
once TRBJ1-2 13 . TRBV28 CASSLSTEYGYTF TGTGCCAGCAGTTTATCGACTGAATATGGCTACACCTTC
. TRBJ2-3 15 TRBD2 TRBV15 CATSSLAGSTDTQYF TGTGCCACCAGCAGTCTAGCGGGGTCCACAGATACGCAGTATTTT
. TRBJ2-7 16 TRBD1 TRBV18 CASSPTPPGGLYEQYF TGTGCCAGCTCACCCACGCCGCCAGGGGGATTATACGAGCAGTACTTC
few TRBJ2-3 14 . TRBV29-1 CSVEVAVGGDTQYF TGCAGCGTTGAAGTCGCGGTGGGGGGAGATACGCAGTATTTT
. TRBJ2-2 13 . TRBV5-1 CASSLVTSGELFF TGCGCCAGCAGCTTGGTGACTAGCGGGGAGCTGTTTTTT
few TRBJ2-7 11 . TRBV19 CASSSSYEQYF TGTGCCAGTAGTTCTTCCTACGAGCAGTACTTC
. TRBJ1-1 13 TRBD1 TRBV2 CASSEDDRETTFF TGTGCCAGCAGTGAAGATGACAGGGAAACAACTTTCTTT
. TRBJ1-2 15 . TRBV5-4 CASRGPGTKSHGYTF TGTGCCAGCAGAGGACCCGGGACAAAATCCCATGGCTACACCTTC
. TRBJ2-7 14 TRBD1 TRBV18 CASSPQGQGYEQYF TGTGCCAGCTCACCACAGGGACAGGGCTACGAGCAGTACTTC
. TRBJ2-5 15 . TRBV7-3 CASSLSPNRVETQYF TGTGCCAGCAGCTTAAGCCCGAACAGGGTGGAGACCCAGTACTTC
few TRBJ2-3 16 TRBD2 TRBV4-3 CASSQAPSGRADTQYF TGCGCCAGCAGCCAAGCCCCTAGCGGGAGGGCAGATACGCAGTATTTT
. TRBJ2-1 16 TRBD2 TRBV15 CATSRDSRTSPNEQFF TGTGCCACCAGCAGAGATAGCAGGACTAGCCCCAATGAGCAGTTCTTC
few TRBJ2-7 11 . TRBV10-3 CAISADYEQYF TGTGCCATCTCGGCGGACTACGAGCAGTACTTC
few TRBJ2-1 15 TRBD2 TRBV5-1 CASSTGLAGGSHQFF TGCGCCAGCAGCACTGGACTAGCGGGAGGGTCCCACCAGTTCTTC
few TRBJ1-1 13 TRBD1 TRBV30 CAWRWTGNTEAFF TGTGCCTGGAGATGGACAGGGAACACTGAAGCTTTCTTT